Listed below are T cell receptor beta chains from one sample, sequenced in a study of beta chain features in type 1 diabetes. Sequencing used immunoSEQ multiplex PCR; TCRdb keeps in-frame clones, though not all of them. The sample carries about 360,000 clones, about 12% recorded once. The sequencing input was naive CD4+ T cells from blood. The receptors come from a man younger than 30 in good health. The CDR3 runs from the conserved cysteine through the conserved F or W. The D gene is left open where the match is weak. Clone size is shown for a subset of rows, as once, few, many or a class of expanded clone.

CDR3,DNA,size,V,J,D
CASSFSSYNEQFF,TGTGCCAGCAGCTTTAGCTCCTACAATGAGCAGTTCTTC,few,TRBV7-3,TRBJ2-1,NA
CASSSQGSAYEQYF,TGTGCCAGCAGCTCTCAGGGTTCCGCCTACGAGCAGTACTTC,few,TRBV7-2,TRBJ2-7,NA
CASSFNREGKNEQFF,TGTGCCAGCAGTTTTAATAGGGAGGGGAAGAATGAGCAGTTCTTC,NA,TRBV28,TRBJ2-1,TRBD2
CASVRDLRPYNSPLHF,TGTGCCAGTGTCCGGGACTTAAGACCCTATAATTCACCCCTCCACTTT,few,TRBV28,TRBJ1-6,NA
CASSGRESGANVLTF,TGTGCCAGCAGTGGACGGGAGTCTGGGGCCAACGTCCTGACTTTC,few,TRBV25-1,TRBJ2-6,NA
CASSLWPAGKNNEQFF,TGTGCCAGCAGCTTGTGGCCAGCGGGGAAAAACAATGAGCAGTTCTTC,NA,TRBV5-4,TRBJ2-1,TRBD2
CASSLGLLAGSTDTQYF,TGTGCCAGCAGTTTGGGTCTACTAGCGGGCAGCACAGATACGCAGTATTTT,few,TRBV27,TRBJ2-3,TRBD2
CASSEQGLTQHF,TGTGCCAGCAGCGAACAGGGATTGACCCAGCATTTT,few,TRBV7-2,TRBJ1-5,NA
CASSFTGFTEAFF,TGTGCCAGCAGCTTTACAGGGTTCACTGAAGCTTTCTTT,NA,TRBV7-3,TRBJ1-1,NA
CASRPARLAPRAYNEQFF,TGTGCCAGCAGACCCGCCCGGCTAGCGCCAAGGGCCTACAATGAGCAGTTCTTC,few,TRBV28,TRBJ2-1,NA
CASSQYRSVGTYEQYF,TGTGCCAGCAGTCAATACAGGTCCGTGGGGACCTACGAGCAGTACTTC,few,TRBV28,TRBJ2-7,NA
CATSARRGYNEQFF,TGTGCCACCAGCGCGCGGAGGGGTTACAATGAGCAGTTCTTC,few,TRBV15,TRBJ2-1,NA
CATNLQDYTEAFF,TGTGCCACCAACCTACAGGATTACACTGAAGCTTTCTTT,NA,TRBV10-3,TRBJ1-1,NA
CASSEARGKGSETQYF,TGTGCCAGCAGTGAAGCGCGGGGTAAGGGGAGTGAGACCCAGTACTTC,few,TRBV6-1,TRBJ2-5,NA
CASSYRVGSGNGYTF,TGCGCCAGCAGCTACAGGGTGGGGTCGGGGAATGGCTACACCTTC,few,TRBV5-1,TRBJ1-2,NA
CASRHTRLQGTEAFF,TGTGCCAGCAGACACACGAGACTACAGGGGACTGAAGCTTTCTTT,few,TRBV6-5,TRBJ1-1,TRBD1